A selection of T cell receptor beta chains follows, all from one sample in a study of blood T cell repertoires in COVID-19. Sequencing was performed with immunoSEQ multiplex PCR; in TCRdb, only in-frame clones are kept and a portion is missing. The sample contains about 180,000 clones, 86% of which appear only once. Sequences were obtained from PBMCs or T cells enriched from blood (not recorded which). The receptors were sampled from a woman under 40 who had recovered from COVID-19. The CDR3 runs from the conserved cysteine through the conserved F or W. D genes are given only for firm matches. For some rows the clone size is stated as once, few or many, or as a class when expanded; others skip it.

>13|TRBV7-9|-|-|TRBJ2-1
CASSLFSPDEQFF
TGTGCCAGCAGCCTTTTCTCCCCCGATGAGCAGTTCTTC
>14|TRBV29-1|-|-|TRBJ1-1
CSVESQEGGTEAFF
TGCAGCGTTGAAAGCCAGGAAGGGGGCACTGAAGCTTTCTTT
>16|TRBV14|TRBD2|few|TRBJ2-3
CASSQTGREFTDTQYF
TGTGCCAGCAGCCAAACCGGGCGGGAGTTCACAGATACGCAGTATTTT
>14|TRBV7-9|-|-|TRBJ2-5
CASSERVSQETQYF
TGTGCCAGCAGCGAGAGGGTTTCCCAAGAGACCCAGTACTTC
>15|TRBV6-5|TRBD1|-|TRBJ1-2
CASSWTGTGNYGYTF
TGTGCCAGCAGTTGGACCGGGACAGGGAACTATGGCTACACCTTC
>13|TRBV5-1|-|-|TRBJ2-3
CASKESGRGAQYF
TGCGCCAGCAAAGAGAGCGGCCGCGGGGCGCAGTATTTT
>13|TRBV7-2|TRBD2|-|TRBJ2-7
CASSFEGGNEQYF
TGTGCCAGCAGCTTTGAGGGAGGGAACGAGCAGTACTTC
>13|TRBV12-3/TRBV12-4|-|-|TRBJ1-1
CASSRVTPGEAFF
TGTGCCAGCAGCCGGGTGACCCCGGGGGAAGCTTTCTTT
>13|TRBV6-5|-|once|TRBJ2-7
CASSYGRGYEQYF
TGTGCCAGCAGTTACGGGAGGGGGTACGAGCAGTACTTC
>15|TRBV6-1|-|few|TRBJ1-2
CASSDRPGGSYGYTF
TGTGCCAGCAGTGATAGACCCGGGGGAAGCTATGGCTACACCTTC
>14|TRBV6-5|TRBD1|-|TRBJ1-2
CASSSLTGEGGYTF
TGTGCCAGCAGTTCCCTCACAGGGGAAGGAGGCTACACCTTC
>14|TRBV5-1|TRBD1|-|TRBJ2-5
CASSLGDRGETQYF
TGCGCCAGCAGCTTGGGGGACAGGGGGGAGACCCAGTACTTC
>15|TRBV28|-|-|TRBJ1-4
CASSGRAITNEKLFF
TGTGCCAGCAGTGGCAGGGCCATAACTAATGAAAAACTGTTTTTT
>14|TRBV30|TRBD2|-|TRBJ2-1
CAWSARSSGGEQFF
TGTGCCTGGAGTGCCCGTTCTAGCGGGGGTGAGCAGTTCTTC
>15|TRBV3-1/TRBV3-2|-|-|TRBJ1-4
CASSRPGSLNEKLFF
TGTGCCAGCAGCCGGCCCGGGTCCCTTAATGAAAAACTGTTTTTT
>11|TRBV3-1/TRBV3-2|-|-|TRBJ2-7
CASSLSYEQYF
TGTGCCAGCAGCCTATCCTACGAGCAGTACTTC
>16|TRBV5-4|TRBD2|-|TRBJ2-3
CASSLNLAGVADTQYF
TGTGCCAGCAGCTTGAACCTAGCGGGAGTCGCAGATACGCAGTATTTT
>15|TRBV2|TRBD1|-|TRBJ2-3
CASSAPGQGQDTQYF
TGTGCCAGCAGTGCTCCGGGACAGGGGCAAGATACGCAGTATTTT
>15|TRBV7-2|TRBD2|-|TRBJ2-5
CASSFSAGGSETQYF
TGTGCCAGCAGTTTCTCAGCGGGAGGGTCAGAGACCCAGTACTTC
>15|TRBV28|-|-|TRBJ1-5
CATVPGAVSNQPQHF
TGTGCCACCGTACCAGGGGCCGTTAGCAATCAGCCCCAGCATTTT
>13|TRBV7-9|-|-|TRBJ2-7
CASSLGGNYEQYF
TGTGCCAGCAGCTTAGGAGGAAACTACGAGCAGTACTTC
>13|TRBV11-1|TRBD1|-|TRBJ2-7
CASSAGQGAEQYF
TGTGCCAGCAGCGCGGGACAGGGGGCAGAGCAGTACTTC
>15|TRBV2|TRBD1|-|TRBJ1-2
CASSLETGDNYGYTF
TGTGCCAGCAGCCTAGAGACAGGGGATAACTATGGCTACACCTTC
>14|TRBV3-1/TRBV3-2|-|-|TRBJ2-1
CASSQDQTAHEQFF
TGTGCCAGCAGCCAAGATCAAACAGCCCATGAGCAGTTCTTC
>18|TRBV7-6|TRBD2|-|TRBJ2-7
CASSLGAPGGRVHYEQYF
TGTGCCAGCAGCTTAGGGGCCCCGGGCGGGAGAGTACATTACGAGCAGTACTTC
>16|TRBV6-4|-|-|TRBJ2-1
CASSLSGHASYNEQFF
TGTGCCAGCAGCCTTAGCGGCCATGCGTCCTACAATGAGCAGTTCTTC
>16|TRBV7-2|TRBD1|few|TRBJ2-5
CASSFPTGDPQETQYF
TGTGCCAGCAGCTTCCCGACAGGGGATCCGCAGGAGACCCAGTACTTC
>15|TRBV9|TRBD1|-|TRBJ2-1
CASSATGGPYNEQFF
TGTGCCAGCAGCGCGACAGGGGGACCCTACAATGAGCAGTTCTTC
>17|TRBV28|-|-|TRBJ1-4
CASSKSRIKQANEKLFF
TGTGCCAGCAGCAAATCGCGGATAAAACAGGCTAATGAAAAACTGTTTTTT